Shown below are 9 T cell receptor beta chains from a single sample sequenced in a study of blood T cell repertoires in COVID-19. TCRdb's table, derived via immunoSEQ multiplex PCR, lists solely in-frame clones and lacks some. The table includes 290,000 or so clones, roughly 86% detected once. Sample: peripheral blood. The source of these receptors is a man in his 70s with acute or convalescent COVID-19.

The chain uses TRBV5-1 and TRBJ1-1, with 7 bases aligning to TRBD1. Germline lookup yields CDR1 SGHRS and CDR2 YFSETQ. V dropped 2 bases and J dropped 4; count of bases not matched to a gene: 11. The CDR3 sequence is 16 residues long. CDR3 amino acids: CASSLQGLGQTTEAFF. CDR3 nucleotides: TGCGCCAGCAGCTTACAGGGGCTGGGACAAACCACTGAAGCTTTCTTT. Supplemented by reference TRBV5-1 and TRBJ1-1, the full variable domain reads KAGVTQTPRYLIKTRGQQVTLSCSPISGHRSVSWYQQTPGQGLQFLFEYFSETQRNKGNFPGRFSGRQFSNSRSEMNVSTLELGDSALYLCASSLQGLGQTTEAFFGQGTRLTVV.

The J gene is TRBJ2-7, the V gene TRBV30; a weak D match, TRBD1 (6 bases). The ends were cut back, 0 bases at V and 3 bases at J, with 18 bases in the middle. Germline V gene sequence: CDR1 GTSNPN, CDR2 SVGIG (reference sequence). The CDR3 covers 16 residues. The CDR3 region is CAWSVPRGQGRYEQYF. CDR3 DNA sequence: TGTGCCTGGAGTGTCCCCCGAGGTCAGGGGCGCTACGAGCAGTACTTC.

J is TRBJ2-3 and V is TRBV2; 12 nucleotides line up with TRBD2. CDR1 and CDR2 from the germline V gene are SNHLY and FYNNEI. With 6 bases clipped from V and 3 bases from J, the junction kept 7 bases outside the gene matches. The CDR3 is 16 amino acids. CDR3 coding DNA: TGTGCCAGCAGAAAAAAGACTAGCGGGAGTACAGATACGCAGTATTTT. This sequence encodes CASRKKTSGSTDTQYF.

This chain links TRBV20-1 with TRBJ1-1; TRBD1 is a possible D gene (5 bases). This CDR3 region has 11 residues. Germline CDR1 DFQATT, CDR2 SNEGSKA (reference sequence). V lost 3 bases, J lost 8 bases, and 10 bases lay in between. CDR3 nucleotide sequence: TGCAGTGCTAGGGGCAGGGTGGAAGCTTTCTTT. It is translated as CSARGRVEAFF.

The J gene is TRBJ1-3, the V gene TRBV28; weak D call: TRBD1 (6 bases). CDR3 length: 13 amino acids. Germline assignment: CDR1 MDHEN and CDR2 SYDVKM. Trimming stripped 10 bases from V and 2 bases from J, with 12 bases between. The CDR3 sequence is CAIGQSPGNTIYF. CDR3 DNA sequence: TGTGCCATCGGACAGAGCCCTGGAAACACCATATATTTT. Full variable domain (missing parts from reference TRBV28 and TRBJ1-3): DVKVTQSSRYLVKRTGEKVFLECVQDMDHENMFWYRQDPGLGLRLIYFSYDVKMKEKGDIPEGYSVSREKKERFSLILESASTNQTSMYLCAIGQSPGNTIYFGEGSWLTVV.

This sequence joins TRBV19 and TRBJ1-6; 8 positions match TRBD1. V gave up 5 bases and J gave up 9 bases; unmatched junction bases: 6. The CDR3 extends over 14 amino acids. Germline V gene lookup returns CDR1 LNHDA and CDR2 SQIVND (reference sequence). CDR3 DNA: TGTGCCAGTAGTCAACAGGGGGTGAGTTCACCCCTCCACTTT. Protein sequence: CASSQQGVSSPLHF.

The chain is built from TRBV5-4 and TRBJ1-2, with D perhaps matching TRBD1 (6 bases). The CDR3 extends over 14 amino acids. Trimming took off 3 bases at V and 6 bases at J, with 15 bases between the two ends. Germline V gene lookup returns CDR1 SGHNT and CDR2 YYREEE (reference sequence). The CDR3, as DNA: TGTGCCAGCAGCTCCTACAGGGAGGGGAATGGCTACACCTTC. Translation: CASSSYREGNGYTF.

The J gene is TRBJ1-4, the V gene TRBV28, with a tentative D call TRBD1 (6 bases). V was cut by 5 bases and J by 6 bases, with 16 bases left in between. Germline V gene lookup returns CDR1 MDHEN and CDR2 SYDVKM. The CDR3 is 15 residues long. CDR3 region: CASSDPRGVDEKLFF. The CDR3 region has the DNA TGTGCCAGCAGTGATCCCAGGGGAGTGGATGAAAAACTGTTTTTT.

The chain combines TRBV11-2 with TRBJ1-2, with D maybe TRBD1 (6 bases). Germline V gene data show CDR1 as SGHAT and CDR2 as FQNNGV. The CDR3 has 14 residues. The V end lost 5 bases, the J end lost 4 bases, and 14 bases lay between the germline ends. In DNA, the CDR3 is TGTGCCAGCAGCACAATAGGGACAACCTATGGCTACACCTTC. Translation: CASSTIGTTYGYTF.